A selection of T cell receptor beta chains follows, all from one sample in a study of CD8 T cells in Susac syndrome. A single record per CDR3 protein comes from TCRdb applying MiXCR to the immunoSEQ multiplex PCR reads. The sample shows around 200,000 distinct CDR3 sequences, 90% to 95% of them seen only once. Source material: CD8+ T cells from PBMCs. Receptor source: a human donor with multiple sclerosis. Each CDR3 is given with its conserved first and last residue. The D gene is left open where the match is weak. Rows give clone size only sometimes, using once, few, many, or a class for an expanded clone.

CDR3: CASSVAGMNTEAFF
DNA: TGTGCCAGCAGCGTAGCAGGGATGAACACTGAAGCTTTCTTT
size: -
V: TRBV9
J: TRBJ1-1
D: -

CDR3: CASNHKQGSGTEAFF
DNA: TGCGCCAGCAACCATAAGCAAGGGTCTGGAACTGAAGCTTTCTTT
size: -
V: TRBV5-1
J: TRBJ1-1
D: -

CDR3: CATSTIRGGTGDGYTF
DNA: TGTGCCACCAGCACGATCCGCGGGGGGACAGGTGACGGCTACACCTTC
size: -
V: TRBV15
J: TRBJ1-2
D: TRBD1

CDR3: CSVDSGRLYGYTF
DNA: TGCAGCGTTGATTCCGGCAGGCTATATGGCTACACCTTC
size: once
V: TRBV29-1
J: TRBJ1-2
D: -

CDR3: CASSVSGMGTEAFF
DNA: TGTGCCAGCAGCGTTTCAGGGATGGGCACTGAAGCTTTCTTT
size: -
V: TRBV9
J: TRBJ1-1
D: -

CDR3: CAWSDGENTEAFF
DNA: TGTGCCTGGAGTGACGGGGAGAACACTGAAGCTTTCTTT
size: -
V: TRBV30
J: TRBJ1-1
D: -

CDR3: CASSYQPNSPLHF
DNA: TGTGCCAGCAGTTACCAACCCAATTCACCCCTCCACTTT
size: few
V: TRBV6-5
J: TRBJ1-6
D: -

CDR3: CASSFGRADSGNTIYF
DNA: TGTGCCAGCAGCTTCGGCAGGGCGGACTCTGGAAACACCATATATTTT
size: -
V: TRBV13
J: TRBJ1-3
D: -

CDR3: CATSDYRYNEQFF
DNA: TGTGCCACCAGTGATTACAGGTACAATGAGCAGTTCTTC
size: once
V: TRBV24-1
J: TRBJ2-1
D: -

CDR3: CASSHTLSYEQYF
DNA: TGTGCCAGCAGCCACACCCTCTCCTACGAGCAGTACTTC
size: -
V: TRBV6-2/TRBV6-3
J: TRBJ2-7
D: -

CDR3: CAWRSQDRVYGYTF
DNA: TGTGCCTGGAGGTCCCAAGACAGGGTATATGGCTACACCTTC
size: -
V: TRBV30
J: TRBJ1-2
D: TRBD1

CDR3: CASTPGTSNEQYF
DNA: TGTGCCAGCACCCCCGGGACGTCAAACGAGCAGTACTTC
size: -
V: TRBV6-5
J: TRBJ2-7
D: -

CDR3: CASSQDDTGTYEQYF
DNA: TGTGCCAGCAGCCAAGATGACACAGGGACCTACGAGCAGTACTTC
size: -
V: TRBV4-2
J: TRBJ2-7
D: -

CDR3: CASSRTGTSPYGYTF
DNA: TGCGCCAGCAGCCGTACAGGGACCTCACCCTATGGCTACACCTTC
size: -
V: TRBV4-3
J: TRBJ1-2
D: -

CDR3: CAGGMTNTEAFF
DNA: TGTGCCGGGGGGATGACTAACACTGAAGCTTTCTTT
size: -
V: TRBV11-2
J: TRBJ1-1
D: -

CDR3: CASSRRKYYGYTF
DNA: TGCGCCAGCAGCCGCAGAAAATACTATGGCTACACCTTC
size: -
V: TRBV4-1
J: TRBJ1-2
D: -

CDR3: CASSFGVNYEQYF
DNA: TGTGCCAGCAGTTTCGGAGTCAACTACGAGCAGTACTTC
size: -
V: TRBV12-3/TRBV12-4
J: TRBJ2-7
D: -

CDR3: CASSSWAGMHF
DNA: TGTGCCAGCAGTTCTTGGGCAGGGATGCATTTT
size: -
V: TRBV28
J: TRBJ1-5
D: -

CDR3: CSAAQLRTGMNYGYTF
DNA: TGCAGTGCCGCCCAACTTCGGACAGGGATGAACTATGGCTACACCTTC
size: -
V: TRBV20-1
J: TRBJ1-2
D: TRBD1

CDR3: CASSPGLAVYEQYF
DNA: TGTGCCAGCAGCCCCGGGCTAGCGGTATACGAGCAGTACTTC
size: once
V: TRBV7-6
J: TRBJ2-7
D: TRBD2

CDR3: CASSPPGGQETQYF
DNA: TGTGCCAGCAGCCCCCCCGGGGGCCAAGAGACCCAGTACTTC
size: -
V: TRBV11-3
J: TRBJ2-5
D: -

CDR3: CASSLGGRAETQYF
DNA: TGCGCCAGCAGCTTGGGCGGGAGAGCGGAGACCCAGTACTTC
size: -
V: TRBV5-1
J: TRBJ2-5
D: TRBD2

CDR3: CASSGTQLAGQPQHF
DNA: TGTGCCAGTAGTGGAACCCAGTTAGCAGGTCAGCCCCAGCATTTT
size: -
V: TRBV19
J: TRBJ1-5
D: -

CDR3: CSARRQGGYEQYF
DNA: TGCAGTGCTAGACGGCAGGGTGGGTACGAGCAGTACTTC
size: once
V: TRBV20-1
J: TRBJ2-7
D: -

CDR3: CASSLEGSSYNEQFF
DNA: TGTGCCAGCAGTTTAGAAGGGAGCTCCTACAATGAGCAGTTCTTC
size: -
V: TRBV12-3/TRBV12-4
J: TRBJ2-1
D: -

CDR3: CASSLTATNTGELFF
DNA: TGTGCCAGCAGTTTGACGGCGACGAACACCGGGGAGCTGTTTTTT
size: once
V: TRBV12-3/TRBV12-4
J: TRBJ2-2
D: -

CDR3: CASSFQVAGGLYEQYF
DNA: TGTGCCAGCAGTTTTCAGGTAGCGGGGGGGCTATACGAGCAGTACTTC
size: -
V: TRBV12-3/TRBV12-4
J: TRBJ2-7
D: TRBD2

CDR3: CASRELAGGYEQYF
DNA: TGTGCCAGCAGAGAACTAGCGGGAGGATACGAGCAGTACTTC
size: -
V: TRBV2
J: TRBJ2-7
D: TRBD2

CDR3: CASSLVGGGGSTDTQYF
DNA: TGTGCCAGCAGCTTAGTCGGTGGGGGCGGGAGCACAGATACGCAGTATTTT
size: -
V: TRBV7-8
J: TRBJ2-3
D: -

CDR3: CASRQGSRPQHF
DNA: TGTGCCAGCAGACAGGGGTCCCGCCCCCAGCATTTT
size: -
V: TRBV7-9
J: TRBJ1-5
D: TRBD1

CDR3: CASEGRVQYF
DNA: TGTGCCAGTGAGGGTAGGGTGCAGTATTTT
size: -
V: TRBV6-6
J: TRBJ2-3
D: -

CDR3: CATSKGAGELFF
DNA: TGTGCCACCTCCAAGGGCGCCGGGGAGCTGTTTTTT
size: -
V: TRBV2
J: TRBJ2-2
D: -

CDR3: CSVAGLVSGRMNEQFF
DNA: TGCAGCGTTGCCGGCCTAGTAAGCGGGAGGATGAATGAGCAGTTCTTC
size: -
V: TRBV29-1
J: TRBJ2-1
D: TRBD2

CDR3: CASSLTYSRNTGELFF
DNA: TGTGCCAGCAGCTTAACTTATTCTCGGAACACCGGGGAGCTGTTTTTT
size: -
V: TRBV7-3
J: TRBJ2-2
D: -

CDR3: CASSPRTSGGGEQFF
DNA: TGTGCCAGCAGTCCAAGGACTAGCGGGGGGGGTGAGCAGTTCTTC
size: -
V: TRBV27
J: TRBJ2-1
D: TRBD2

CDR3: CASSQDTSSYNEQFF
DNA: TGCGCCAGCAGCCAAGATACGAGCTCCTACAATGAGCAGTTCTTC
size: -
V: TRBV4-3
J: TRBJ2-1
D: -

CDR3: CASSLESNEGQQFF
DNA: TGCGCCAGCAGCTTGGAGTCTAACGAGGGACAGCAGTTCTTC
size: -
V: TRBV5-1
J: TRBJ2-1
D: -

CDR3: CASSLSAGISNEKLFF
DNA: TGTGCCAGCAGCTTATCCGCGGGGATCTCGAATGAAAAACTGTTTTTT
size: -
V: TRBV7-9
J: TRBJ1-4
D: -

CDR3: CAISGRTGSYGYTF
DNA: TGTGCCATCAGTGGCCGGACGGGATCCTATGGCTACACCTTC
size: -
V: TRBV10-3
J: TRBJ1-2
D: -

CDR3: CSARQGSYEQYF
DNA: TGCAGTGCTAGACAGGGTTCCTACGAGCAGTACTTC
size: -
V: TRBV20-1
J: TRBJ2-7
D: -

CDR3: CASSYSTGALPYGYTF
DNA: TGTGCCAGCAGTTACTCGACGGGGGCGCTTCCCTATGGCTACACCTTC
size: -
V: TRBV6-5
J: TRBJ1-2
D: -

CDR3: CSARDALAGTTDTQYF
DNA: TGCAGTGCTAGAGATGCACTAGCGGGGACCACAGATACGCAGTATTTT
size: -
V: TRBV20-1
J: TRBJ2-3
D: TRBD2

CDR3: CASSSNTAGELFF
DNA: TGTGCCAGCAGCTCGAATACGGCCGGGGAGCTGTTTTTT
size: -
V: TRBV5-6
J: TRBJ2-2
D: -

CDR3: CASSTGPGNEQFF
DNA: TGTGCCAGTAGTACGGGGCCGGGAAATGAGCAGTTCTTC
size: -
V: TRBV19
J: TRBJ2-1
D: -

CDR3: CASSYSVGISANYGYTF
DNA: TGTGCCAGCAGTTACTCGGTTGGGATTTCGGCTAACTATGGCTACACCTTC
size: -
V: TRBV6-2/TRBV6-3
J: TRBJ1-2
D: -

CDR3: CASSVDSSSQETQYF
DNA: TGTGCCAGCAGCGTAGATAGCAGTTCTCAAGAGACCCAGTACTTC
size: -
V: TRBV9
J: TRBJ2-5
D: -

CDR3: CASSQGDRLTLISEAFF
DNA: TGCGCCAGCAGCCAAGGGGACAGGTTGACTCTGATCTCTGAAGCTTTCTTT
size: -
V: TRBV4-1
J: TRBJ1-1
D: TRBD1

CDR3: CASSPPTHPYYGYTF
DNA: TGTGCCAGCTCACCGCCCACTCACCCCTACTATGGCTACACCTTC
size: -
V: TRBV18
J: TRBJ1-2
D: -

CDR3: CASSLVEVPSYNEQFF
DNA: TGTGCCAGCAGCTTGGTAGAGGTACCCTCCTACAATGAGCAGTTCTTC
size: -
V: TRBV5-6
J: TRBJ2-1
D: -

CDR3: CASSPPYLAGETQYF
DNA: TGTGCCAGCAGCCCCCCCTACCTAGCCGGAGAGACCCAGTACTTC
size: -
V: TRBV7-8
J: TRBJ2-5
D: -

CDR3: CASGASGDLYEQYF
DNA: TGTGCCAGCGGAGCTAGCGGAGACCTGTACGAGCAGTACTTC
size: -
V: TRBV7-9
J: TRBJ2-7
D: TRBD2

CDR3: CASSQDPAFVGGSYEQYF
DNA: TGCGCCAGCAGCCAAGATCCCGCCTTTGTCGGGGGATCTTACGAGCAGTACTTC
size: -
V: TRBV4-3
J: TRBJ2-7
D: -

CDR3: CASSFEPGGFHEQYF
DNA: TGTGCCAGCAGCTTTGAACCCGGGGGTTTCCACGAGCAGTACTTC
size: -
V: TRBV7-9
J: TRBJ2-7
D: -

CDR3: CASSPETGSKDIQYF
DNA: TGTGCCAGCAGCCCCGAGACAGGGAGTAAGGACATTCAGTACTTC
size: -
V: TRBV13
J: TRBJ2-4
D: TRBD1

CDR3: CASSYSERDSPYEQYF
DNA: TGTGCCAGCAGTTACTCTGAGCGGGACTCTCCCTACGAGCAGTACTTC
size: -
V: TRBV6-6
J: TRBJ2-7
D: TRBD2

CDR3: CSALAGGLQETQYF
DNA: TGCAGCGCCCTAGCGGGAGGGCTCCAAGAGACCCAGTACTTC
size: -
V: TRBV29-1
J: TRBJ2-5
D: TRBD2

CDR3: CASGAGGSLSSYNEQFF
DNA: TGTGCCAGCGGAGCGGGGGGGTCCCTGAGCTCCTACAATGAGCAGTTCTTC
size: -
V: TRBV9
J: TRBJ2-1
D: TRBD2